The clone carrying this T cell receptor (beta chain) appeared many times. Its specificity is unknown. Amplified regions were TCR beta CDR3 sequences from RNA transcripts. RT-PCR in the first round (using the HTBI primer set) targeted the TCR CDR3. TCRdb ran MiXCR on the multiplex PCR reads and lists one entry per CDR3 protein. The profile shows 360,000 or so distinct CDR3 sequences, 15% to 20% of them singletons. This CDR3 is 13 amino acids long. Trimming took off 5 bases at V and 1 base at J, with 9 bases between the two ends. Germline V gives CDR1 GTSNPN, CDR2 SVGIG (reference sequence). The sample comes from a study of T cells in Graves' hyperthyroidism and ophthalmopathy. Study observations and caveats: Blood also held most thyroid clonotypes expanded beyond 0.001.

When ophthalmopathy did not progress within 18 months, Graves' hyperthyroidism was considered stable. Participants, patients aged 18 to 65, had newly diagnosed hyperthyroidism with a duration under 2 months. The source material was blood. The receptor's source is a woman in her late teens or twenties with Graves' hyperthyroidism. The genes are TRBV30 and TRBJ1-3, with D maybe TRBD1 (5 bases). The DNA of the CDR3 is TGTGCCTGGGAAGGGGTGTCTGGAAACACCATATATTTT. Amino acid sequence: CAWEGVSGNTIYF.